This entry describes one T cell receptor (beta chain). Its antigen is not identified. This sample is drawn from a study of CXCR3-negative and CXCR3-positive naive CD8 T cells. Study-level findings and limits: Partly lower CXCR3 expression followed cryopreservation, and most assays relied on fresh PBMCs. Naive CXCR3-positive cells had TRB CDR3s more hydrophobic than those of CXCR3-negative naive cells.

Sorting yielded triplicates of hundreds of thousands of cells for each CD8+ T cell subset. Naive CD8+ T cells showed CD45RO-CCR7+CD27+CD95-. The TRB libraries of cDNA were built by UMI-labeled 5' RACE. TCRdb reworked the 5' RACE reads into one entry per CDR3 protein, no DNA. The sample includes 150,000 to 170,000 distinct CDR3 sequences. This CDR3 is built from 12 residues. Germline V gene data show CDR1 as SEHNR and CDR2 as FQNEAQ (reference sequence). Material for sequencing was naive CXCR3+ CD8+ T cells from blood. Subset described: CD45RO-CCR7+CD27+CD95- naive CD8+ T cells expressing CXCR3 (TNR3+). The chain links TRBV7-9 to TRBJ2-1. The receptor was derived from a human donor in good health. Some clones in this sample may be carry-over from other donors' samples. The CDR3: CASSPYNYEQFF.